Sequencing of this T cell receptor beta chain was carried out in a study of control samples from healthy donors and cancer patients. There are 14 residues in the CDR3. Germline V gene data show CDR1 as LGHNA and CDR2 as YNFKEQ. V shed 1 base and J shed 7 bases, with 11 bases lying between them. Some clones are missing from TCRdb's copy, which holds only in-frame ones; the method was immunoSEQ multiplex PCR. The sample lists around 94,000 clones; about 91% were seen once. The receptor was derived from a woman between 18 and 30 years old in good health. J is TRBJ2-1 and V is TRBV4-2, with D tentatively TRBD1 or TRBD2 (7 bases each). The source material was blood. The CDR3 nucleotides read TGTGCCAGCAGCCAAGTCAGGGGGGGTAATGAGCAGTTCTTC. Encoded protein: CASSQVRGGNEQFF.